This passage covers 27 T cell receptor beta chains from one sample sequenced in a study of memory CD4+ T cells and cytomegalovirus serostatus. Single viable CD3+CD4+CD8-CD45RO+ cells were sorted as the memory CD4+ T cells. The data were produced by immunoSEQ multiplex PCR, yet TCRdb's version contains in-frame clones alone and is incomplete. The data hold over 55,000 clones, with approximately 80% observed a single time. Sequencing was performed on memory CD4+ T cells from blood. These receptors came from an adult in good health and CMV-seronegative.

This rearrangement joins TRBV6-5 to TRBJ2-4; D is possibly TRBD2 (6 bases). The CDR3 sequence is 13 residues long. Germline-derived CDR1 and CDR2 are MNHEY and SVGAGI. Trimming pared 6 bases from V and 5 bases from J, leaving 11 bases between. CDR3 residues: CASRGGTENIQYF. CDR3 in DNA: TGTGCCAGCAGGGGCGGGACCGAAAACATTCAGTACTTC.

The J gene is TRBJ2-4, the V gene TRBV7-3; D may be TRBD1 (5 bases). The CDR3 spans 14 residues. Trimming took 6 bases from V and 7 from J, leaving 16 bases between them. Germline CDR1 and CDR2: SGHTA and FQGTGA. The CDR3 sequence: CASSPNQGLNIQYF. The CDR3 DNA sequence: TGTGCCAGCAGTCCTAATCAGGGATTGAACATTCAGTACTTC.

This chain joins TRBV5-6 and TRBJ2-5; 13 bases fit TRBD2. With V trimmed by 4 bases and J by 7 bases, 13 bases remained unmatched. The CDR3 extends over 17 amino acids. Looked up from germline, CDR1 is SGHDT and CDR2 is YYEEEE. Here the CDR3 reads CASSLGQLAGGPGTQYF. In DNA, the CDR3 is TGTGCCAGCAGCCTTGGCCAACTAGCGGGGGGGCCTGGGACCCAGTACTTC.

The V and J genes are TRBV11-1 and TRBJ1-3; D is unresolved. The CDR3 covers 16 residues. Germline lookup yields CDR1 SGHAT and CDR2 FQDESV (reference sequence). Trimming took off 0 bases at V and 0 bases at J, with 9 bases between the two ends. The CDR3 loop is CASSLAPADSGNTIYF. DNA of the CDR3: TGTGCCAGCAGCTTAGCGCCGGCAGACTCTGGAAACACCATATATTTT. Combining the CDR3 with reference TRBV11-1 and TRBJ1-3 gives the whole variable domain EAEVAQSPRYKITEKSQAVAFWCDPISGHATLYWYRQILGQGPELLVQFQDESVVDDSQLPKDRFSAERLKGVDSTLKIQPAELGDSAMYLCASSLAPADSGNTIYFGEGSWLTVV.

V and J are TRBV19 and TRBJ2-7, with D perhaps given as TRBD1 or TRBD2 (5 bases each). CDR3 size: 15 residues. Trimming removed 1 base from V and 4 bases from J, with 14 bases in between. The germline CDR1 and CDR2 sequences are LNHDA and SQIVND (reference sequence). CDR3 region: CASSIGLARGYEQYF. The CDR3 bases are TGTGCCAGTAGTATAGGGTTGGCGAGGGGTTACGAGCAGTACTTC. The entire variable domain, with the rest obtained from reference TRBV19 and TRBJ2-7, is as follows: DGGITQSPKYLFRKEGQNVTLSCEQNLNHDAMYWYRQDPGQGLRLIYYSQIVNDFQKGDIAEGYSVSREKKESFPLTVTSAQKNPTAFYLCASSIGLARGYEQYFGPGTRLTVT.

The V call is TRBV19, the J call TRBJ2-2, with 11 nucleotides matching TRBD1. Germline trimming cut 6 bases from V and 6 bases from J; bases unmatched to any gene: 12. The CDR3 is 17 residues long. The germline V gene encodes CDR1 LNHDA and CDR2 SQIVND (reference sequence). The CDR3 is CASRPGSGQGAPGELFF. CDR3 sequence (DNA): TGTGCCAGTAGGCCCGGGTCCGGACAGGGGGCACCCGGGGAGCTGTTTTTT.

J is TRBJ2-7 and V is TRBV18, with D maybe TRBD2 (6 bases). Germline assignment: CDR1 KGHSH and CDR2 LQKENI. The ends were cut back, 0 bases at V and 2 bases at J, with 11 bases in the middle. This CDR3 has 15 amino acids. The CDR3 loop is CASSPPGLKTYEQYF. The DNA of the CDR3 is TGTGCCAGCTCACCACCGGGACTTAAAACCTACGAGCAGTACTTC.

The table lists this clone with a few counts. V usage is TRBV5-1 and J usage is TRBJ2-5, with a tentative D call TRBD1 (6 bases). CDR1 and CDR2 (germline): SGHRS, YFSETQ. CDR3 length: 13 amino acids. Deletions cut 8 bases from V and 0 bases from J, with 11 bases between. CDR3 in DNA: TGCGCCAGTAAACAGGGAAACCAAGAGACCCAGTACTTC. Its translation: CASKQGNQETQYF.

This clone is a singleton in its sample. CDR3: CASNKLGSVNTEAFF. The CDR3 region has the DNA TGTGCCAGCAATAAGTTGGGTTCGGTGAACACTGAAGCTTTCTTT. The V call is TRBV6-6, the J call TRBJ1-1; no clear D. The CDR3 sequence is 15 residues long. Germline V CDR1 and CDR2: MNHNY, SVGAGI (reference sequence). Trimming removed 7 bases from V and 0 bases from J, with 15 bases in between.

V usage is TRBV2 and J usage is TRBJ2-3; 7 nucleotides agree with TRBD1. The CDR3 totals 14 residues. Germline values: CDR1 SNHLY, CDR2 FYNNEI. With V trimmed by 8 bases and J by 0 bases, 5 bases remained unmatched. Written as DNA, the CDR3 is TGTGCCAGCCAGGACAGGTCTAGCACAGATACGCAGTATTTT. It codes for CASQDRSSTDTQYF. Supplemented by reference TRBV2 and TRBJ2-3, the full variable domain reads EPEVTQTPSHQVTQMGQEVILRCVPISNHLYFYWYRQILGQKVEFLVSFYNNEISEKSEIFDDQFSVERPDGSNFTLKIRSTKLEDSAMYFCASQDRSSTDTQYFGPGTRLTVL.

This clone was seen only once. CDR3 coding DNA: TGTGCCAGCAGCCGAGGGCCGACTAGGGGGGACTACGAGCAGTACTTC. Its translation: CASSRGPTRGDYEQYF. The genes are TRBV9 and TRBJ2-5; D may be TRBD1 or TRBD2 (6 bases each). Gene TRBJ2-7 matches the end of the DNA better, so the J call may be wrong. This CDR3 has 16 residues. The germline CDR1 and CDR2 sequences are SGDLS and YYNGEE.

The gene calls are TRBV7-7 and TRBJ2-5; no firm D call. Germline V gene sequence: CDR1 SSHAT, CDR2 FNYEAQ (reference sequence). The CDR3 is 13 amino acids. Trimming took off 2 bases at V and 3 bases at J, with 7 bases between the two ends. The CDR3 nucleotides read TGTGCCAGCAGCTTAACACGGGAAGAGACCCAGTACTTC. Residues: CASSLTREETQYF.

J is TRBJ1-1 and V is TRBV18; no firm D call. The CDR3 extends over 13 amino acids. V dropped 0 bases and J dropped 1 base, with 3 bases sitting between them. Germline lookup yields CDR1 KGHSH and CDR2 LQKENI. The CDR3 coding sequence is TGTGCCAGCTCACCACCGACGAACACTGAAGCTTTCTTT. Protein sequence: CASSPPTNTEAFF.

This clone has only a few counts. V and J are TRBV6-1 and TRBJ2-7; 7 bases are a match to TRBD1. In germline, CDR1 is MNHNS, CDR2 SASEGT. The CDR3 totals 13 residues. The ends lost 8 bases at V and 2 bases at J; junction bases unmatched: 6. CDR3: CASLQQGTYEQYF. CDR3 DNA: TGTGCCAGCCTCCAACAGGGGACCTACGAGCAGTACTTC.

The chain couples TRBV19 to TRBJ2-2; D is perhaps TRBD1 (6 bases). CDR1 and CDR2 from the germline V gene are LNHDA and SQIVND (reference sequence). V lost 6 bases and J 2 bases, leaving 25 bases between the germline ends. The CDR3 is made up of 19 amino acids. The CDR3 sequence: CASRKGAGRGLTNTGELFF. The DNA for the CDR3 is TGTGCCAGTAGAAAAGGCGCGGGCAGGGGCCTGACAAACACCGGGGAGCTGTTTTTT.

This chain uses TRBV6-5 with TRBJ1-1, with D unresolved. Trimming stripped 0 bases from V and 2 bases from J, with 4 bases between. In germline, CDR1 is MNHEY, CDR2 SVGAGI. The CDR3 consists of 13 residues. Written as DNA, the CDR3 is TGTGCCAGCAGTTACTCGGAAAACACTGAAGCTTTCTTT. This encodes CASSYSENTEAFF.

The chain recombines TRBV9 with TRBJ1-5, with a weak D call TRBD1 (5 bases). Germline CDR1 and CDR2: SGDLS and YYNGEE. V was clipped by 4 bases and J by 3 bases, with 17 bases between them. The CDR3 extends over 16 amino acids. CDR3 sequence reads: CASSPGAGASNQPQHF. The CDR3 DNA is TGTGCCAGCAGCCCCGGGGCAGGAGCCTCCAATCAGCCCCAGCATTTT.

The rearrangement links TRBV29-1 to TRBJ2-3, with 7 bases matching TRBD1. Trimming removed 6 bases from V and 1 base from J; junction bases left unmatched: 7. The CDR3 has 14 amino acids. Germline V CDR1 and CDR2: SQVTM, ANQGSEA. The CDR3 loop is CSVKQGTGTDTQYF. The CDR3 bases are TGCAGCGTCAAACAGGGGACAGGCACAGATACGCAGTATTTT.

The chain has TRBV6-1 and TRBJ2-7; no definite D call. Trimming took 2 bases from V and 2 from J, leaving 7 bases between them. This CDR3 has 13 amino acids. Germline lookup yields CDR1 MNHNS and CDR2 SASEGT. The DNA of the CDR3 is TGTGCCAGCAGTGAAAGCCTTGCCTACGAGCAGTACTTC. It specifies CASSESLAYEQYF.

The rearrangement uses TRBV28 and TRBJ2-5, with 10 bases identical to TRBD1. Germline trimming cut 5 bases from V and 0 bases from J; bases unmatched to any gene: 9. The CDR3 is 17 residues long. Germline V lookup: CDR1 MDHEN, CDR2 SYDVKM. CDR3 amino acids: CASSTRDRGSHQETQYF. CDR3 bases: TGTGCCAGCAGTACACGGGACAGGGGCTCCCACCAAGAGACCCAGTACTTC.

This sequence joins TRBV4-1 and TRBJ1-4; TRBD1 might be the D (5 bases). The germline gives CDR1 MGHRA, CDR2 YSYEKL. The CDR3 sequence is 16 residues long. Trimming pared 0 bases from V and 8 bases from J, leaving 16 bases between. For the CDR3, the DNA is TGCGCCAGCAGCCAAGATCGGGGGGGGTTCGGGGAAAAACTGTTTTTT. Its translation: CASSQDRGGFGEKLFF.

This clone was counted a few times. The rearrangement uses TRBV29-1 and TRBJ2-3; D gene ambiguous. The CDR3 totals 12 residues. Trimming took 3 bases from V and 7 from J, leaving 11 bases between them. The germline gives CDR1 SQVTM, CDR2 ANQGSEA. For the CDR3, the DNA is TGCAGCGTTGAGCCACGCGATAATACGCAGTATTTT. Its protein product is CSVEPRDNTQYF.

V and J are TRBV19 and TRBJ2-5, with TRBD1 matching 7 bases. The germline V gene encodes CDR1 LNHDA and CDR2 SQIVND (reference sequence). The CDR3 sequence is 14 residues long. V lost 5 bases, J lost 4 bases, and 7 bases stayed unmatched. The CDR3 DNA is TGTGCCAGTAGTTTGGCCCCAGGGGGAGAGACCCAGTACTTC. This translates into CASSLAPGGETQYF.

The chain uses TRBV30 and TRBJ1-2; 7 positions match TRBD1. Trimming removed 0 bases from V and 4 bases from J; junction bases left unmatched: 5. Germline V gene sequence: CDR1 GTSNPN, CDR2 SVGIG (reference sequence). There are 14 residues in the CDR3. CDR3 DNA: TGTGCCTGGAGTGTACAGGGGCTTATCTATGGCTACACCTTC. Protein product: CAWSVQGLIYGYTF.

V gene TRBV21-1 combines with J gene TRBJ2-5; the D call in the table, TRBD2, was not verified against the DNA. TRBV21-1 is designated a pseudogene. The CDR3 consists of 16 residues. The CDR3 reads CASSNYRGRAGETQYF. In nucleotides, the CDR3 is TGTGCCAGCAGCAATTATCGAGGGAGGGCCGGGGAGACCCAGTACTTC.

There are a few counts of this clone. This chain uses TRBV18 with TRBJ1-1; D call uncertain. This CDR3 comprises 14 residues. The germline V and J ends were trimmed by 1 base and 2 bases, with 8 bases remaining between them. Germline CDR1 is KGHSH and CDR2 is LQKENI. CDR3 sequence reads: CASSPRGSNTEAFF. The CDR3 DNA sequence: TGTGCCAGCTCACCACGTGGCAGCAACACTGAAGCTTTCTTT.

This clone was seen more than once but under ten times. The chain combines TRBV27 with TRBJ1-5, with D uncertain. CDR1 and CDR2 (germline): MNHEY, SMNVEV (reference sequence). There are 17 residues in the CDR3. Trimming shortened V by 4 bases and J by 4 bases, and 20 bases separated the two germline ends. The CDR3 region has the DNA TGTGCCAGCAGTTCCAGGACCCGAGGGAGAGATAATCAGCCCCAGCATTTT. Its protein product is CASSSRTRGRDNQPQHF.